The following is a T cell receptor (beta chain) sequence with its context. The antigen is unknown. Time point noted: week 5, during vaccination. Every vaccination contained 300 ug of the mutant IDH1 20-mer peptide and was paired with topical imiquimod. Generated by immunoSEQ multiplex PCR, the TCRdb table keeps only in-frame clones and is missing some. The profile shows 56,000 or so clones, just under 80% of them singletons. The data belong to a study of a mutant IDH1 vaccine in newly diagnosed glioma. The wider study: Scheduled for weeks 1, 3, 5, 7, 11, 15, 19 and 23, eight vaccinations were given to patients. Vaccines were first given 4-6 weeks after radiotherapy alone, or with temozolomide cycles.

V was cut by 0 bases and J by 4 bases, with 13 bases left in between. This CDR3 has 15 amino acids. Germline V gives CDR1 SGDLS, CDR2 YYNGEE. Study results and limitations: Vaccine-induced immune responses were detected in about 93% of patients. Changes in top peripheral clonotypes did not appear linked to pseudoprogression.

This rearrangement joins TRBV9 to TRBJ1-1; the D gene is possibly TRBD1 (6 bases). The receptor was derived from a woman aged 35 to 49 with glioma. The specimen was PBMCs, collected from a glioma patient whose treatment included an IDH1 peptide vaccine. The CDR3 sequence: CASSVVARGGTEAFF. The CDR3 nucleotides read TGTGCCAGCAGCGTAGTCGCTAGGGGGGGCACTGAAGCTTTCTTT.